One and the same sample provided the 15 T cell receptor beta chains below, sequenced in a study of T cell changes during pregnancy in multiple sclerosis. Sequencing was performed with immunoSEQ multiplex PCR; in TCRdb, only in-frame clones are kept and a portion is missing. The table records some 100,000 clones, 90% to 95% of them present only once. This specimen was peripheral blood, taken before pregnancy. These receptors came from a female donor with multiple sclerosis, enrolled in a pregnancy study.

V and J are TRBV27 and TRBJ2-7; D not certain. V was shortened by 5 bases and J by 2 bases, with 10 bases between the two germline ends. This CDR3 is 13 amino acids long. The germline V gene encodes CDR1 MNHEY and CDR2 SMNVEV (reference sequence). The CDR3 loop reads CASSPLQAYEQYF. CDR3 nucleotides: TGTGCCAGCAGTCCTCTTCAGGCCTACGAGCAGTACTTC.

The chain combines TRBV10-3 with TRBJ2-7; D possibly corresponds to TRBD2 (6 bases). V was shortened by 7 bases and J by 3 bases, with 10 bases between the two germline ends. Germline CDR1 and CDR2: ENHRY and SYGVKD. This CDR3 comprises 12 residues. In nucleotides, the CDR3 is TGTGCCATCATGGGGCGGGACTACGAGCAGTACTTC. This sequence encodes CAIMGRDYEQYF.

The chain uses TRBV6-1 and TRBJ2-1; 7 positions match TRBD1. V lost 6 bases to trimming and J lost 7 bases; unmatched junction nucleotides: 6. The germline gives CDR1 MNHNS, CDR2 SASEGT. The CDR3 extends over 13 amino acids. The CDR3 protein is CASSQDRVNEQFF. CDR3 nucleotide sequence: TGTGCCAGCAGCCAAGACAGGGTAAATGAGCAGTTCTTC.

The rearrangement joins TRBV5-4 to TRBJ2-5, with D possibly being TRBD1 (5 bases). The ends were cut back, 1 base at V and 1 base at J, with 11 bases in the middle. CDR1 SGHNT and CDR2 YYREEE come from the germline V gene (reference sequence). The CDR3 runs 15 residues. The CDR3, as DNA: TGTGCCAGCAGCTTGTCCAGGGCGGTCCAAGAGACCCAGTACTTC. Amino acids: CASSLSRAVQETQYF.

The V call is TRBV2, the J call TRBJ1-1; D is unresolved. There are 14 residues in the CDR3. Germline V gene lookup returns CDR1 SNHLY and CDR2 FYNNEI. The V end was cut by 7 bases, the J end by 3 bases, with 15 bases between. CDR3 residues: CASKGGFLDTEAFF. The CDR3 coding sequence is TGTGCCAGCAAAGGAGGGTTCCTGGACACTGAAGCTTTCTTT. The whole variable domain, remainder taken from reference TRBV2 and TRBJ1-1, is EPEVTQTPSHQVTQMGQEVILRCVPISNHLYFYWYRQILGQKVEFLVSFYNNEISEKSEIFDDQFSVERPDGSNFTLKIRSTKLEDSAMYFCASKGGFLDTEAFFGQGTRLTVV.

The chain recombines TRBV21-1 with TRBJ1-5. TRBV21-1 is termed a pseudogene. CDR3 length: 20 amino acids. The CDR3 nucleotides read TGTGCCAGCAGCAAAGTTCCGGACTTCGATGCGGGTTATAGCAATCAGCCCCAGCATTTT. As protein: CASSKVPDFDAGYSNQPQHF.

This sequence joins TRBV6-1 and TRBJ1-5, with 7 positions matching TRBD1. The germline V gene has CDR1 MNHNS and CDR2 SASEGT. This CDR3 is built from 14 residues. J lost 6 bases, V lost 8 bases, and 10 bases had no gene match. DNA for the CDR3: TGTGCCAGCTCCGGACAGGAGGGAGGTCAGCCCCAGCATTTT. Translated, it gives CASSGQEGGQPQHF.

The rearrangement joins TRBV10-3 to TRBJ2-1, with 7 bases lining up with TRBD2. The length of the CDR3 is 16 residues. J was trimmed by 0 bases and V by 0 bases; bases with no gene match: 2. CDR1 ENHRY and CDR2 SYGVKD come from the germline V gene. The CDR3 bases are TGTGCCATCAGTGAGTCGGGCGGGAGCTCCTACAATGAGCAGTTCTTC. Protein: CAISESGGSSYNEQFF.

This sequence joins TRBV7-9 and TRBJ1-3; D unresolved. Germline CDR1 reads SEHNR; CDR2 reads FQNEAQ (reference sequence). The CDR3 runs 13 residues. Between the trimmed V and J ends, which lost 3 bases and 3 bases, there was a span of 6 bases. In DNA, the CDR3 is TGTGCCAGCAGCTTCGTCCGTGGAAACACCATATATTTT. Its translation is CASSFVRGNTIYF.

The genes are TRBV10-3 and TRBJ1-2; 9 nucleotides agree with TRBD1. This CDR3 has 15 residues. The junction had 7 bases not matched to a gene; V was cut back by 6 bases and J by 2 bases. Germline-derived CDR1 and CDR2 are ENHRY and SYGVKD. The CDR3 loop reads CAISGSDRGNYGYTF. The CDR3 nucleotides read TGTGCCATCAGCGGATCGGACAGGGGAAACTATGGCTACACCTTC.

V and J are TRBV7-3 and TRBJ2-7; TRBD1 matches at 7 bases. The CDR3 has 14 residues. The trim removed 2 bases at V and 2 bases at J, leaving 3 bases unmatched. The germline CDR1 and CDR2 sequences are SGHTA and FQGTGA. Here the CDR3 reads CASSLYRGTYEQYF. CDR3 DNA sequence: TGTGCCAGCAGCTTATACAGGGGCACCTACGAGCAGTACTTC.

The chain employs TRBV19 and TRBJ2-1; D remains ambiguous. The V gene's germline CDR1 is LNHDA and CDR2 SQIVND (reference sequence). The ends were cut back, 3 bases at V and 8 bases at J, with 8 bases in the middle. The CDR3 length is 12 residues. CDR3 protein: CASSISRHEQFF. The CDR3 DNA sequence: TGTGCCAGTAGTATTTCTAGGCATGAGCAGTTCTTC.

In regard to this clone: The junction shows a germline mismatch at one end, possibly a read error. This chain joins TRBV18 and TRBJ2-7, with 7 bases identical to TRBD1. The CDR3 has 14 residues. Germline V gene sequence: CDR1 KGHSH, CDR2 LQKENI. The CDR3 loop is CASSPQGQGVEQYF. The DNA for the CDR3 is TGTGCCAGCTCGCCACAGGGGCAGGGGGTCGAGCAGTACTTC. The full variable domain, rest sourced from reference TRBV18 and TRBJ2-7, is NAGVMQNPRHLVRRRGQEARLRCSPMKGHSHVYWYRQLPEEGLKFMVYLQKENIIDESGMPKERFSAEFPKEGPSILRIQQVVRGDSAAYFCASSPQGQGVEQYFGPGTRLTVT.

This CDR3 reads CASSPVVGSRNEQFF. Written as DNA, the CDR3 is TGCGCCAGCAGCCCCGTCGTCGGATCTAGGAATGAGCAGTTCTTC. This chain joins TRBV4-3 and TRBJ2-1, with D hard to call. The germline V gene has CDR1 LGHNA and CDR2 YSLEER. CDR3 length: 15 amino acids. Between the trimmed V and J ends, which lost 4 bases and 7 bases, there was a span of 17 bases.

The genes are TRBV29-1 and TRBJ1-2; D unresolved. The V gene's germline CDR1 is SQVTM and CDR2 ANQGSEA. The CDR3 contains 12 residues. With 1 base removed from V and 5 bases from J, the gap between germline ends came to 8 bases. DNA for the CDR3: TGCAGCGTTGAAGGAGGCGCGTATGGCTACACCTTC. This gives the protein CSVEGGAYGYTF. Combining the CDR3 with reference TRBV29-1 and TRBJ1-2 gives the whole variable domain SAVISQKPSRDICQRGTSLTIQCQVDSQVTMMFWYRQQPGQSLTLIATANQGSEATYESGFVIDKFPISRPNLTFSTLTVSNMSPEDSSIYLCSVEGGAYGYTFGSGTRLTVV.